The rows below give T cell receptor beta chains drawn from one sample of a study of cytomegalovirus exposure and HLA in healthy donors. The assay was immunoSEQ multiplex PCR, and TCRdb's table has in-frame clones only and misses some. Of about 260,000 clones detected, 90% appear once; the ten largest clones hold approximately 3%. The material sequenced was PBMCs. Every receptor here comes from a woman aged 25 to 39 in good health and CMV-seronegative. The CDR3 runs from the conserved cysteine through the conserved F or W. D genes are given only for firm matches. Part of the rows lack a size; the others show once, few, many or a class for expanded clones.

DNA,CDR3,D,J,V,size
TGTGCCAGTAGTATCGGACTAGCGGGAGCGGTCTACGAGCAGTACTTC,CASSIGLAGAVYEQYF,TRBD2,TRBJ2-7,TRBV19,.
TGTGCCAGCAGCTCGGGACGGGGGCTAGCGGGAGTGCACGAGCAGTACTTC,CASSSGRGLAGVHEQYF,TRBD2,TRBJ2-7,TRBV27,.
TGCGCCAGCAGCCAGAGCAGGGGAGGCACTGAAGCTTTCTTT,CASSQSRGGTEAFF,.,TRBJ1-1,TRBV4-3,.
TGTGCCAGCAGCCTCCGACTAGCGTTCGAGCAGTACTTC,CASSLRLAFEQYF,TRBD2,TRBJ2-7,TRBV11-2,.
TGTGCCTGGCATAGCTACAATGAGCAGTTCTTC,CAWHSYNEQFF,.,TRBJ2-1,TRBV30,.
TGTGCCTGGAGTGTTTTAAAGGGGGGAAAGGCAGCCTCCTATGGCTACACCTTC,CAWSVLKGGKAASYGYTF,.,TRBJ1-2,TRBV30,.
TGTGCCAGCAGTTCCCCCATGCTAGCGGGAGTTCATAACGAGCAGTACTTC,CASSSPMLAGVHNEQYF,TRBD2,TRBJ2-7,TRBV28,few
TGTGCCAGCAGCTTTCGTAACACCGGGGAGCTGTTTTTT,CASSFRNTGELFF,.,TRBJ2-2,TRBV7-3,.
TGCGCCAGCAGCCCGAATCTGGGCGGGAGCGGAGCAGATACGCAGTATTTT,CASSPNLGGSGADTQYF,TRBD2,TRBJ2-3,TRBV4-3,.
TGCAGCGTTGAGGGCGGCTTCAATGAGCAGTTCTTC,CSVEGGFNEQFF,.,TRBJ2-1,TRBV29-1,.
TGTGCCAGCAGGTCGGGACAGGCAAGTACCTACGAGCAGTACTTC,CASRSGQASTYEQYF,TRBD1,TRBJ2-7,TRBV27,.
TGTGCTAGTGGTTTCGGACTAGCGGGGGCGGCAGATACGCAGTATTTT,CASGFGLAGAADTQYF,TRBD2,TRBJ2-3,TRBV12-5,once
TGTGCCTGGAGTGTAAATCAAGAGACCCAGTACTTC,CAWSVNQETQYF,.,TRBJ2-5,TRBV30,few
TGTGCCAGCAGGCTGAGGGGTCTCTCCTACGAGCAGTACTTC,CASRLRGLSYEQYF,.,TRBJ2-7,TRBV27,.
TGTGCCAGCTCACTACAATTAGGGGGAAATCAGCCCCAGCATTTT,CASSLQLGGNQPQHF,.,TRBJ1-5,TRBV18,.
TGTGCCAGCAGCTTGTATTGGGTTGGAGACTACGAGCAGTACTTC,CASSLYWVGDYEQYF,.,TRBJ2-7,TRBV5-5,few
TGTGCCAGCAGTACGAACTATGGCTACACCTTC,CASSTNYGYTF,.,TRBJ1-2,TRBV6-1,few
TGTGCAAGTCGCTCCAGCGACAGATTCTTGAATGAAAAACTGTTTTTT,CASRSSDRFLNEKLFF,.,TRBJ1-4,TRBV12-2,.
TGCAGCGTTGAAGAATCAGGGGGTGGCTCCTACAATGAGCAGTTCTTC,CSVEESGGGSYNEQFF,TRBD1,TRBJ2-1,TRBV29-1,.
TGTGCCAGCAGCTTAGCGGGACAATACAATGAGCAGTTCTTC,CASSLAGQYNEQFF,.,TRBJ2-1,TRBV13,.
TGTGCCAGCAGCCAAGTGGGAGGGGGTCCCACGGGCAATCAGCCCCAGCATTTT,CASSQVGGGPTGNQPQHF,.,TRBJ1-5,TRBV4-2,.
TGCGCCAGCAGCCACCTAGCAAATGAGCAGTTCTTC,CASSHLANEQFF,.,TRBJ2-1,TRBV5-1,.
TGTGCCAGCAGCGTAGAGGCAGGGGGCTCCGAGCAGTACTTC,CASSVEAGGSEQYF,TRBD1,TRBJ2-7,TRBV9,once
TGTGCCAGCAGCCCCCCACTAGCCTCCTACAATGAGCAGTTCTTC,CASSPPLASYNEQFF,.,TRBJ2-1,TRBV28,.
TGTGCCAGTAGTATTTATAACAATGAGCAGTTCTTC,CASSIYNNEQFF,.,TRBJ2-1,TRBV19,.
TGTGCCAGCAGCGGGGCAGGGACAGGGGATGGCTACACCTTC,CASSGAGTGDGYTF,TRBD1,TRBJ1-2,TRBV7-6,.
TGCAGCGTTGATCCTTACGAGGGGGGTAGCACAGATACGCAGTATTTT,CSVDPYEGGSTDTQYF,.,TRBJ2-3,TRBV29-1,.
TGTGCCAGCAGTCCCCAAGCGGGAGCGACAGATACGCAGTATTTT,CASSPQAGATDTQYF,TRBD2,TRBJ2-3,TRBV27,.
TGTGCCAGCAGTGAGTCCCGGGACAGGGGGCCCTTGGATGGCTACACCTTC,CASSESRDRGPLDGYTF,TRBD1,TRBJ1-2,TRBV2,.